The 27 T cell receptor beta chains listed next were all sequenced from one sample in a study of T-cell memory formation after mild COVID-19. TCRdb passed the 5' RACE reads through MiXCR, listing each CDR3 protein once. The sample lists fewer than 200,000 distinct CDR3 sequences, roughly 13% seen once, with roughly 3.4% in the top ten. The specimen sequenced was PBMCs or a T cell subset sorted from them (not recorded which). The receptors originated from a man aged 18 to 35 who had mild COVID-19 (a few samples of this study predate the infection). Cell type and time point are not known.

This rearrangement joins TRBV4-1 to TRBJ1-5, with D tentatively TRBD1 (5 bases). This CDR3 comprises 15 residues. CDR1 is MGHRA and CDR2 is YSYEKL in the germline V gene. V lost 1 base to trimming and J lost 2 bases, with 9 bases between them. As DNA, the CDR3 is TGCGCCAGCAGCCAAGGCGGGGCCGGCAATCAGCCCCAGCATTTT. Protein sequence: CASSQGGAGNQPQHF.

The chain has TRBV12-3 or TRBV12-4 and TRBJ2-5; no clear D gene. The CDR3 consists of 13 residues. V was clipped by 0 bases and J by 4 bases, with 6 bases between them. CDR3 sequence: CASSLATRETQYF. DNA of the CDR3: TGTGCCAGCAGTTTAGCCACGCGAGAGACCCAGTACTTC.

The chain couples TRBV20-1 to TRBJ1-5, with D unclear. CDR1 is DFQATT and CDR2 is SNEGSKA in the germline V gene (reference sequence). The V and J ends lost 0 bases and 3 bases respectively, with 9 bases between them. The CDR3 contains 14 residues. In DNA, the CDR3 is TGCAGTGCTAGAGATCCGCGGGCCAATCAGCCCCAGCATTTT. Translating it yields CSARDPRANQPQHF.

This clonotype was counted only a few times. The chain employs TRBV15 and TRBJ1-2, with a possible D match to TRBD1 (5 bases). The germline V gene encodes CDR1 LNHNV and CDR2 YYDKDF (reference sequence). This CDR3 contains 13 residues. V shed 1 base and J shed 4 bases, with 7 bases lying between them. For the CDR3, the DNA is TGTGCCACCAGCAGAGGGGGGACCTATGGCTACACCTTC. Residues: CATSRGGTYGYTF.

The chain links TRBV4-3 to TRBJ2-2; D is perhaps TRBD1 or TRBD2 (5 bases each). The CDR3 totals 16 residues. Trimming took 0 bases from V and 3 from J, leaving 11 bases between them. The V gene's germline CDR1 is LGHNA and CDR2 YSLEER. As DNA, the CDR3 is TGCGCCAGCAGCCAAGATCGAGGGGTCTACACCGGGGAGCTGTTTTTT. It codes for CASSQDRGVYTGELFF.

The chain carries TRBV25-1 and TRBJ2-3, with 7 bases fitting TRBD2. The CDR3 covers 15 residues. In germline, CDR1 is MGHDK, CDR2 SYGVNS. The V and J ends lost 6 bases and 0 bases, in that order; junction bases with no gene match: 6. This CDR3 is CASSGSGVSTDTQYF. The DNA of the CDR3 is TGTGCCAGCAGCGGAAGCGGGGTGAGCACAGATACGCAGTATTTT.

This chain links TRBV6-2 or TRBV6-3 with TRBJ1-3, with D tentatively TRBD1 (5 bases). With 0 bases removed from V and 0 bases from J, the gap between germline ends came to 9 bases. This CDR3 is 16 amino acids long. Germline V gene data show CDR1 as MNHEY and CDR2 as SVGEGT. DNA of the CDR3: TGTGCCAGCAGTTACTCCCCGACAGCCTCTGGAAACACCATATATTTT. Its protein product is CASSYSPTASGNTIYF.

This clonotype came up many times. CDR3 loop: CASSFQGANEQFF. CDR3 coding DNA: TGTGCCAGCAGCTTTCAGGGGGCGAATGAGCAGTTCTTC. V gene TRBV5-6 combines with J gene TRBJ2-1; 8 positions agree with TRBD1. The CDR3 runs to 13 residues. With 2 bases clipped from V and 7 bases from J, the junction kept 2 bases outside the gene matches. CDR1 is SGHDT and CDR2 is YYEEEE in the germline V gene.

The genes are TRBV7-6 and TRBJ2-2; 10 bases match TRBD2. This CDR3 spans 15 amino acids. V was pared by 8 bases and J by 13 bases, with 16 bases of the junction left unmatched. Germline V CDR1 and CDR2: SGHVS, FNYEAQ. CDR3 protein: CASRPLAGAFGRLFF. The CDR3 coding sequence is TGTGCCAGCCGACCCCTAGCGGGGGCCTTTGGTCGGCTGTTTTTT.

This chain uses TRBV7-8 with TRBJ1-3, with D possibly TRBD1 on 5 matching bases. Trimming took 3 bases from V and 9 from J, leaving 15 bases between them. This CDR3 is 14 amino acids long. From germline, CDR1 is SGHVS and CDR2 FQNEAQ. CDR3 sequence reads: CASSFSWDPRTIYF. Here the CDR3 DNA reads TGTGCCAGCAGCTTCTCATGGGACCCACGCACCATATATTTT.

The V and J genes are TRBV4-3 and TRBJ2-7; the match to TRBD1 covers 12 bases. Germline V gene data show CDR1 as LGHNA and CDR2 as YSLEER. V lost 2 bases to trimming and J lost 7 bases; unmatched junction nucleotides: 6. This CDR3 has 15 amino acids. The CDR3 here is CASSQLGQGAGEQYF. The CDR3 region has the DNA TGCGCCAGCAGCCAACTGGGACAGGGGGCTGGAGAGCAGTACTTC.

This clonotype has only a few counts. The chain joins TRBV9 to TRBJ2-2, with D possibly being TRBD2 (5 bases). The CDR3 runs to 14 residues. V shed 0 bases and J shed 5 bases, with 8 bases lying between them. The germline gives CDR1 SGDLS, CDR2 YYNGEE. CDR3 sequence: CASSVGGSTGELFF. The CDR3 DNA reads TGTGCCAGCAGCGTAGGCGGGTCTACCGGGGAGCTGTTTTTT.

This clonotype came up a few times. In DNA, the CDR3 is TGCGCCAGCAGCTTGGGGGGGGGCCGTGAAAAACTGTTTTTT. It codes for CASSLGGGREKLFF. The rearrangement uses TRBV5-1 and TRBJ1-4, with D possibly matching TRBD1 (6 bases). Germline V gene lookup returns CDR1 SGHRS and CDR2 YFSETQ. The CDR3 runs to 14 residues. The germline V and J ends were trimmed by 0 bases and 7 bases, with 10 bases remaining between them.

This clonotype has a handful of counts. The rearrangement uses TRBV7-2 and TRBJ1-5; tentative D call: TRBD1 (6 bases). CDR1 and CDR2 (germline): SGHTA, FQGNSA. This CDR3 is 15 amino acids long. Trimming removed 2 bases from V and 4 bases from J, with 12 bases in between. CDR3 nucleotide sequence: TGTGCCAGCAGCTTAACCAGGGGTGAAAATCAGCCCCAGCATTTT. This encodes CASSLTRGENQPQHF.

The genes are TRBV20-1 and TRBJ1-5, with D uncertain. In germline, CDR1 is DFQATT, CDR2 SNEGSKA (reference sequence). The V end was cut by 5 bases, the J end by 2 bases, with 7 bases between. The CDR3 totals 12 residues. CDR3 coding DNA: TGCAGTGCTCGATGGGGCAATCAGCCCCAGCATTTT. Translated: CSARWGNQPQHF.

This clonotype was seen only a few times. This chain joins TRBV6-2 or TRBV6-3 and TRBJ1-1; D is unresolved. Germline lookup yields CDR1 MNHEY and CDR2 SVGEGT. There are 13 residues in the CDR3. Trimming pared 1 base from V and 4 bases from J, leaving 7 bases between. CDR3 coding DNA: TGTGCCAGCAGTTACTGGGATTTCACTGAAGCTTTCTTT. It codes for CASSYWDFTEAFF.

This chain uses TRBV6-5 with TRBJ2-5, with 10 bases aligning to TRBD1. CDR3 length: 14 amino acids. V shed 4 bases, J shed 7 bases, and the junction held 6 bases outside the gene matches. Germline assignment: CDR1 MNHEY and CDR2 SVGAGI. The CDR3 spells CASSWDRGEGTQYF. The CDR3 DNA sequence: TGTGCCAGCAGTTGGGACAGGGGAGAGGGGACCCAGTACTTC.

The chain carries TRBV5-1 and TRBJ2-5, with 12 nucleotides matching TRBD2. Germline CDR1 SGHRS, CDR2 YFSETQ. The CDR3 runs to 16 residues. V lost 4 bases to trimming and J lost 2 bases; unmatched junction nucleotides: 6. As DNA, the CDR3 is TGCGCCAGCAGCGCAGGGACTAGCGGGTTTCAAGAGACCCAGTACTTC. Amino acid sequence: CASSAGTSGFQETQYF.

The V call is TRBV5-1, the J call TRBJ2-2; D possibly corresponds to TRBD1 (6 bases). The germline CDR1 and CDR2 sequences are SGHRS and YFSETQ. The CDR3 has 15 amino acids. V lost 2 bases to trimming and J lost 8 bases, with 16 bases between them. CDR3 in amino acids: CASSLPLQGLGELFF. Written as DNA, the CDR3 is TGCGCCAGCAGCTTACCCTTACAGGGTCTGGGGGAGCTGTTTTTT.

This clonotype was detected a few times. The V gene is TRBV14, the J gene TRBJ1-3; D is ambiguous. Germline CDR1 reads SGHDN; CDR2 reads FVKESK. The CDR3 has 14 residues. Trimming took off 2 bases at V and 4 bases at J, with 9 bases between the two ends. The CDR3 here is CASSQQTAGNTIYF. CDR3 in DNA: TGTGCCAGCAGCCAACAGACGGCCGGAAACACCATATATTTT.

V usage is TRBV7-6 and J usage is TRBJ1-4, with D possibly matching TRBD1 (6 bases). The ends were cut back, 1 base at V and 7 bases at J, with 10 bases in the middle. Germline-derived CDR1 and CDR2 are SGHVS and FNYEAQ. The CDR3 loop spans 14 amino acids. CDR3 loop: CASSLGGRAEKLFF. The DNA for the CDR3 is TGTGCCAGCAGCTTAGGGGGGCGCGCTGAAAAACTGTTTTTT. Complete variable domain (other parts from reference TRBV7-6 and TRBJ1-4): GAGVSQSPRYKVTKRGQDVALRCDPISGHVSLYWYRQALGQGPEFLTYFNYEAQQDKSGLPNDRFSAERPEGSISTLTIQRTEQRDSAMYRCASSLGGRAEKLFFGSGTQLSVL.

There are a few counts of this clonotype. V is TRBV5-8 and J is TRBJ2-3; TRBD1 might be the D (8 bases). V lost 7 bases, J lost 3 bases, and 18 bases lay in between. Germline CDR1 SGHTS, CDR2 YDEGEE. The CDR3 contains 15 residues. CDR3 nucleotides: TGTGCCAGCGGGCGTACAGGGGGAGGGACAGATACGCAGTATTTT. This translates into CASGRTGGGTDTQYF.

This clonotype came up a few times. The rearrangement joins TRBV24-1 to TRBJ2-2, with 7 bases lining up with TRBD2. In germline, CDR1 is KGHDR, CDR2 SFDVKD. The J segment lost 7 bases and the V segment lost 4 bases, leaving 8 bases of the junction unmatched. The CDR3 has 15 amino acids. The CDR3 DNA sequence: TGTGCCACCAGTGACCCGGGAGGTACCGTCGGGGAGCTGTTTTTT. Translation: CATSDPGGTVGELFF.

This clonotype showed up many times. The gene calls are TRBV4-3 and TRBJ2-3; D not certain. Germline CDR1 and CDR2: LGHNA and YSLEER. This CDR3 is 16 amino acids long. Trimming stripped 1 base from V and 6 bases from J, with 17 bases between. For the CDR3, the DNA is TGCGCCAGCAGCCAAGCTCAAGCACCAAGGCGGGATACGCAGTATTTT. Protein product: CASSQAQAPRRDTQYF.

The CDR3 region is CSASRDRDEAFF. CDR3 DNA: TGCAGTGCTAGCCGGGACAGGGATGAAGCTTTCTTT. The chain couples TRBV20-1 to TRBJ1-1, with 9 bases matching TRBD1. Germline lookup yields CDR1 DFQATT and CDR2 SNEGSKA (reference sequence). The CDR3 is made up of 12 amino acids. Trimming removed 3 bases from V and 7 bases from J; junction bases left unmatched: 3.

Only a few counts were recorded for this clonotype. This chain joins TRBV20-1 and TRBJ2-1; a possible D gene is TRBD2 (6 bases). CDR1 is DFQATT, CDR2 SNEGSKA, per germline (reference sequence). Deletions cut 0 bases from V and 4 bases from J, with 13 bases between. CDR3 length: 15 residues. The CDR3 region has the DNA TGCAGTGCTAGAGATTTCGGGGGACTTTACAATGAGCAGTTCTTC. It specifies CSARDFGGLYNEQFF.

Written as DNA, the CDR3 is TGTGCCAGCTCACCAGTTGAGCAGGGTCATTCACCCCTCCACTTT. Translation gives CASSPVEQGHSPLHF. The chain couples TRBV18 to TRBJ1-6; possible D gene TRBD1, 5 bases. This CDR3 has 15 amino acids. From germline, CDR1 is KGHSH and CDR2 LQKENI. Trimming cost V 2 bases and J 8 bases, with 13 bases left between them. The full variable domain, with the rest looked up from reference TRBV18 and TRBJ1-6, is NAGVMQNPRHLVRRRGQEARLRCSPMKGHSHVYWYRQLPEEGLKFMVYLQKENIIDESGMPKERFSAEFPKEGPSILRIQQVVRGDSAAYFCASSPVEQGHSPLHFGNGTRLTVT.